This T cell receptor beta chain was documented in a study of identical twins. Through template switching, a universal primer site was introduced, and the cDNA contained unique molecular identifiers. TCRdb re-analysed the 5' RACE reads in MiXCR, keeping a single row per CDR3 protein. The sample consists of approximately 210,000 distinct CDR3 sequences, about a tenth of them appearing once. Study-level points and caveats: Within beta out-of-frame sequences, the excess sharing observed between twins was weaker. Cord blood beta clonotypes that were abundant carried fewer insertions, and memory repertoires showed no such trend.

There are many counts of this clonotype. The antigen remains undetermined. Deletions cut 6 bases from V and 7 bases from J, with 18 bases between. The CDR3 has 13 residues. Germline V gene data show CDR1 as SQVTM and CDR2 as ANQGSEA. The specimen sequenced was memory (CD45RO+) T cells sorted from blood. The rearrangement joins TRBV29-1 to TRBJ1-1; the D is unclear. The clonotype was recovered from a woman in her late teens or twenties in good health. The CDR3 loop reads CSVYPKVDIEAFF. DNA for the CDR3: TGCAGCGTCTACCCCAAGGTCGACATTGAAGCTTTCTTT.